One and the same sample provided the 10 T cell receptor beta chains below, sequenced in a study of human CD8 memory T cell subsets. Production of TCR beta libraries used UMI-labeled 5' RACE as the method. TCRdb reprocessed the 5' RACE reads and reports one entry per CDR3 protein, with no DNA. This sample's table has thousands of distinct CDR3 sequences. The specimen sequenced was CD8+ T cells from PBMCs. Source of these receptors: a human donor in good health.

The chain is built from TRBV20-1 and TRBJ1-5; TCRdb's D gene call, TRBD1, goes unchecked for lack of DNA. CDR3 length equals 14 residues. Germline assignment: CDR1 DFQATT and CDR2 SNEGSKA (reference sequence). The CDR3 spells CSARQYRDNQPQHF.

This rearrangement joins TRBV9 to TRBJ2-2; TCRdb proposes TRBD1, but this gene call is untestable without DNA. The CDR3 totals 17 residues. Germline V CDR1 and CDR2: SGDLS, YYNGEE. The chain's CDR3 is CASSLWTGPRTTGELFF.

This sequence joins TRBV7-2 and TRBJ2-1; TCRdb outputs TRBD2, but without DNA this stays unchecked. CDR3 size: 14 residues. Germline assignment: CDR1 SGHTA and CDR2 FQGNSA. The CDR3 loop is CASSGLAGRDEQFF.

The chain links TRBV4-2 to TRBJ1-5; the TRBD1 assignment by TCRdb is unverifiable without DNA. This CDR3 comprises 15 residues. The germline V gene has CDR1 LGHNA and CDR2 YNFKEQ. CDR3 residues: CASSQDGQSHQPQHF.

This chain connects TRBV5-1 to TRBJ2-2. Germline V lookup: CDR1 SGHRS, CDR2 YFSETQ. The CDR3 has 14 amino acids. CDR3 region: CASSLPLNTGELFF.

The J gene is TRBJ1-5, the V gene TRBV7-9. There are 15 residues in the CDR3. Germline V gene lookup returns CDR1 SEHNR and CDR2 FQNEAQ (reference sequence). The CDR3 here is CASSLSSGPNQPQHF.

The gene calls are TRBV2 and TRBJ2-7. This CDR3 is 12 amino acids long. Germline V gives CDR1 SNHLY, CDR2 FYNNEI. CDR3 sequence reads: CASSENLYEQYF.

This chain links TRBV28 with TRBJ1-6; the D call of TRBD1 rests on TCRdb alone, since no DNA is present to check it. The length of the CDR3 is 16 residues. Germline values: CDR1 MDHEN, CDR2 SYDVKM. The CDR3 is CASSPTGHRLDSPLHF. The full variable domain, with the rest looked up from reference TRBV28 and TRBJ1-6, is DVKVTQSSRYLVKRTGEKVFLECVQDMDHENMFWYRQDPGLGLRLIYFSYDVKMKEKGDIPEGYSVSREKKERFSLILESASTNQTSMYLCASSPTGHRLDSPLHFGNGTRLTVT.

V gene TRBV4-1 combines with J gene TRBJ1-5. Germline CDR1 is MGHRA and CDR2 is YSYEKL. The CDR3 has 15 residues. The CDR3 region is CASSVVDGSNQPQHF.

This chain links TRBV19 with TRBJ2-7; the TCRdb call, TRBD1, lacks DNA for checking. Germline V gene lookup returns CDR1 LNHDA and CDR2 SQIVND (reference sequence). This CDR3 has 14 amino acids. CDR3 region: CASSSATGTYEQYF.